The 23 T cell receptor beta chains below were found in one sample sequenced in a study of CD8 T cells in ankylosing spondylitis. One entry per CDR3 protein results from TCRdb running MiXCR on the 5' RACE reads. The repertoire consists of some 130,000 distinct CDR3 sequences, with roughly 6.6% occurring once and the leading ten covering roughly an eighth. The sequencing input was blood, either unsorted or a sorted T cell fraction (not recorded which). The receptors come from a female donor with ankylosing spondylitis or in good health (not recorded which).

The chain couples TRBV10-3 to TRBJ1-1; D is possibly TRBD1 (5 bases). With 0 bases removed from V and 8 bases from J, the gap between germline ends came to 7 bases. The CDR3 is 12 amino acids. Germline V lookup: CDR1 ENHRY, CDR2 SYGVKD. CDR3 DNA: TGTGCCATCAGTGAGTCCCGGACAGAAGCTTTCTTT. It yields the protein CAISESRTEAFF.

This clonotype was seen ten or more times. V usage is TRBV12-3 or TRBV12-4 and J usage is TRBJ1-1; 8 bases map to TRBD1. Trimming took 5 bases from V and 5 from J; bases not matched to a gene: 10. This CDR3 spans 15 amino acids. CDR3 nucleotides: TGTGCCAGCAGTCCACGACAGGGGCAGCGTACTGAAGCTTTCTTT. Translated, it gives CASSPRQGQRTEAFF.

This clonotype was detected many times. This chain joins TRBV9 and TRBJ2-4; tentative D call: TRBD2 (5 bases). V gave up 0 bases and J gave up 7 bases, with 8 bases separating them. CDR1 and CDR2 from the germline V gene are SGDLS and YYNGEE. The CDR3 extends over 13 amino acids. The CDR3 DNA follows: TGTGCCAGCAGCGTAGGGTCGGGGAACATTCAGTACTTC. Translating gives CASSVGSGNIQYF. The whole variable domain, remainder taken from reference TRBV9 and TRBJ2-4, is DSGVTQTPKHLITATGQRVTLRCSPRSGDLSVYWYQQSLDQGLQFLIQYYNGEERAKGNILERFSAQQFPDLHSELNLSSLELGDSALYFCASSVGSGNIQYFGAGTRLSVL.

In this sample, this clonotype turned up many times. V gene TRBV28 combines with J gene TRBJ1-3; TRBD1 agrees at 8 bases. The CDR3 contains 13 residues. The V gene's germline CDR1 is MDHEN and CDR2 SYDVKM. Unmatched junction bases numbered 4, after V lost 8 bases and J lost 4 bases. The CDR3 nucleotides read TGTGCCAGCTTTGGACAGGGCGGAAACACCATATATTTT. Protein: CASFGQGGNTIYF.

This clonotype was seen repeatedly, ten times or more. The chain uses TRBV28 and TRBJ2-6; D may be TRBD2 (5 bases). The CDR3 has 15 amino acids. From germline, CDR1 is MDHEN and CDR2 SYDVKM. The V and J ends lost 6 bases and 1 base respectively, with 10 bases between them. CDR3 in amino acids: CASSSGISGANVLTF. The CDR3 bases are TGTGCCAGCAGCTCCGGGATATCTGGGGCCAACGTCCTGACTTTC.

This clonotype was detected many times. V usage is TRBV11-1 and J usage is TRBJ2-1, with a weak D call TRBD2 (5 bases). The germline gives CDR1 SGHAT, CDR2 FQDESV (reference sequence). V was clipped by 5 bases and J by 10 bases, with 12 bases between them. This CDR3 has 12 amino acids. CDR3 residues: CASSPVGAEQFF. DNA of the CDR3: TGTGCCAGCAGCCCCGTGGGAGCCGAGCAGTTCTTC.

This clonotype was seen only a few times. The rearrangement uses TRBV18 and TRBJ1-6; tentatively, D is TRBD1 (5 bases). V gave up 1 base and J gave up 0 bases, with 10 bases separating them. Per germline, CDR1 KGHSH and CDR2 LQKENI. This CDR3 is 17 amino acids long. CDR3 region: CASSPLGDSSYNSPLHF. CDR3 in DNA: TGTGCCAGCTCACCACTAGGGGATAGCTCCTATAATTCACCCCTCCACTTT.

This clonotype was seen many times. This chain joins TRBV7-8 and TRBJ2-3; 11 bases agree with TRBD2. Losses at the gene ends were 5 bases for V and 4 bases for J; bases not matched to a gene: 2. The CDR3 loop spans 14 amino acids. CDR1 and CDR2 (germline): SGHVS, FQNEAQ. The CDR3 loop is CASSVSGGADTQYF. As DNA, the CDR3 is TGTGCCAGCAGCGTTAGCGGGGGGGCAGATACGCAGTATTTT.

This clonotype was observed a few times. The genes are TRBV4-2 and TRBJ1-2; TRBD1 matches 9 bases. Germline V lookup: CDR1 LGHNA, CDR2 YNFKEQ. The CDR3 length is 14 residues. After removal of 7 bases from V and 4 bases from J, the junction contained 7 bases not matched to a gene. The CDR3 is CASKTGTGLYGYTF. The CDR3 bases are TGTGCCAGCAAGACCGGGACAGGGCTCTATGGCTACACCTTC.

This clonotype was seen many times. The rearrangement uses TRBV6-1 and TRBJ1-5; TRBD1 is a possible D gene (5 bases). This CDR3 is built from 16 residues. V lost 6 bases and J 2 bases, leaving 17 bases between the germline ends. Germline V gene data show CDR1 as MNHNS and CDR2 as SASEGT. As DNA, the CDR3 is TGTGCCAGCAGCACCGCCGGGGAGGGGCGCAATCAGCCCCAGCATTTT. Translating gives CASSTAGEGRNQPQHF.

In its sample, this clonotype was seen many times. The rearrangement uses TRBV5-1 and TRBJ2-5; TRBD1 matches 7 bases. The ends lost 3 bases at V and 5 bases at J; junction bases unmatched: 10. This CDR3 contains 15 residues. Germline CDR1 SGHRS, CDR2 YFSETQ. CDR3 sequence: CASSSTTGSMETQYF. The DNA of the CDR3 is TGCGCCAGCAGCTCTACGACAGGGTCAATGGAGACCCAGTACTTC.

This clonotype was counted only a few times. The chain carries TRBV7-2 and TRBJ1-3, with 8 bases lining up with TRBD1. Germline loops: CDR1 SGHTA, CDR2 FQGNSA. After removal of 5 bases from V and 0 bases from J, the junction contained 6 bases not matched to a gene. This CDR3 is built from 16 residues. The CDR3 spells CASSPSGGNSGNTIYF. The DNA of the CDR3 is TGTGCCAGCAGCCCCTCAGGGGGCAACTCTGGAAACACCATATATTTT.

This sequence joins TRBV5-1 and TRBJ1-2, with 11 nucleotides matching TRBD1. The germline gives CDR1 SGHRS, CDR2 YFSETQ. The ends lost 4 bases at V and 6 bases at J; junction bases unmatched: 5. The CDR3 spans 14 residues. The CDR3 coding sequence is TGCGCCAGCAGCCGACGGGACAGGGGGGATGGCTACACCTTC. Protein sequence: CASSRRDRGDGYTF.

This clonotype was seen ten or more times. The V call is TRBV19, the J call TRBJ1-5, with a tentative D call TRBD1 (6 bases). The CDR3 has 16 amino acids. Trimming took 4 bases from V and 2 from J, leaving 15 bases between them. CDR1 and CDR2 (germline): LNHDA, SQIVND (reference sequence). The CDR3 DNA reads as TGTGCCAGTAGTAGTCGGGGGGCGGGCGGCAATCAGCCCCAGCATTTT. Amino acids: CASSSRGAGGNQPQHF. Full variable domain (remainder filled in from reference TRBV19 and TRBJ1-5): DGGITQSPKYLFRKEGQNVTLSCEQNLNHDAMYWYRQDPGQGLRLIYYSQIVNDFQKGDIAEGYSVSREKKESFPLTVTSAQKNPTAFYLCASSSRGAGGNQPQHFGDGTRLSIL.

This clonotype was seen ten or more times. V gene TRBV6-1 combines with J gene TRBJ1-4; 7 nucleotides align to TRBD1. Germline CDR1 is MNHNS and CDR2 is SASEGT. The CDR3 loop spans 17 amino acids. Germline trimming cut 6 bases from V and 0 bases from J; bases unmatched to any gene: 10. The CDR3 protein is CASRPRDSRATNEKLFF. The CDR3 DNA follows: TGTGCCAGCAGACCCCGGGACAGTCGCGCAACTAATGAAAAACTGTTTTTT.

This chain joins TRBV5-1 and TRBJ2-3; D perhaps matches TRBD1 (6 bases). The CDR3 covers 15 residues. Germline CDR1 is SGHRS and CDR2 is YFSETQ. The V and J ends lost 5 bases and 0 bases respectively, with 13 bases between them. The CDR3 here is CASRRGSTSTDTQYF. In DNA form, the CDR3 reads TGCGCCAGCAGGAGGGGGTCCACTAGCACAGATACGCAGTATTTT.

This clonotype was detected many times. The chain uses TRBV5-6 and TRBJ1-4; D remains ambiguous. The ends were cut back, 0 bases at V and 8 bases at J, with 17 bases in the middle. There are 16 residues in the CDR3. CDR1 is SGHDT, CDR2 YYEEEE, per germline. CDR3 bases: TGTGCCAGCAGCTTGGGCCAGCTCTCCATCAGGGAAAAACTGTTTTTT. Protein: CASSLGQLSIREKLFF.

The gene calls are TRBV7-8 and TRBJ2-1; TRBD2 matches 12 bases. Germline V gene data show CDR1 as SGHVS and CDR2 as FQNEAQ. This CDR3 contains 15 residues. V lost 5 bases, J lost 8 bases, and 7 bases stayed unmatched. CDR3 residues: CASSPTSGRLDEQFF. The CDR3 region has the DNA TGTGCCAGCAGCCCCACTAGCGGGAGGTTGGATGAGCAGTTCTTC.

In its sample, this clonotype was seen many times. The chain couples TRBV20-1 to TRBJ2-3, with 11 nucleotides matching TRBD2. The germline V gene encodes CDR1 DFQATT and CDR2 SNEGSKA (reference sequence). CDR3 size: 15 residues. The V gene end was trimmed by 5 bases and the J gene end by 4 bases; junction bases not matched to a gene: 8. This CDR3 reads CSALHSGGAADTQYF. The DNA for the CDR3 is TGCAGTGCTCTCCATAGCGGGGGGGCGGCAGATACGCAGTATTTT.

This clonotype has more than one count but fewer than ten. This sequence joins TRBV6-5 and TRBJ1-5; a possible D gene is TRBD1 (6 bases). From germline, CDR1 is MNHEY and CDR2 SVGAGI. V shed 0 bases and J shed 3 bases, with 9 bases lying between them. The CDR3 extends over 15 amino acids. Here the CDR3 reads CASSYSGHLNQPQHF. Written as DNA, the CDR3 is TGTGCCAGCAGTTACTCGGGACACCTCAATCAGCCCCAGCATTTT.

The table lists this clonotype with many counts. The rearrangement uses TRBV7-2 and TRBJ2-7, with 8 positions matching TRBD2. The length of the CDR3 is 13 residues. Trimming removed 6 bases from V and 3 bases from J; junction bases left unmatched: 4. CDR1 is SGHTA and CDR2 is FQGNSA in the germline V gene. This chain's CDR3 is CASRSRGGYEQYF. Written as DNA, the CDR3 is TGTGCCAGCAGGTCCCGGGGGGGCTACGAGCAGTACTTC.

This clonotype was detected many times. The chain links TRBV5-1 to TRBJ1-1; D remains unclear. V was shortened by 1 base and J by 0 bases, with 4 bases between the two germline ends. The CDR3 totals 13 residues. Looked up from germline, CDR1 is SGHRS and CDR2 is YFSETQ. CDR3 bases: TGCGCCAGCAGCTTGTTTTTGAACACTGAAGCTTTCTTT. It encodes CASSLFLNTEAFF.

As DNA, the CDR3 is TGTGCCACCAGCCTACAGGGTACTAATGAAAAACTGTTTTTT. It yields the protein CATSLQGTNEKLFF. The chain recombines TRBV15 with TRBJ1-4; D may be TRBD1 (6 bases). The V and J ends lost 5 bases and 2 bases respectively, with 9 bases between them. Germline V gives CDR1 LNHNV, CDR2 YYDKDF (reference sequence). There are 14 residues in the CDR3.